Listed below are T cell receptor beta chains from one sample, sequenced in a study of T cell responses to AZD1222 COVID-19 vaccine. Sequencing used immunoSEQ multiplex PCR; TCRdb keeps in-frame clones, though not all of them. The data show about 130,000 clones, 84% seen once. Sequencing was performed on peripheral blood, taken on day 0 of AZD1222 vaccination. The receptors stem from an adult in good health. Each CDR3 is given with its conserved first and last residue. The order of the fields is V gene, clone size, J gene, D gene, CDR3 DNA, CDR3 protein. A D gene is named only where the DNA matches it firmly. Expanded clones are given a class, and other clones once, few, many or no size at all.

v_gene: TRBV28
abundance: NA
j_gene: TRBJ2-1
d_gene: TRBD1
CDR3nt: TGTGCCAGCAGTTACCCCGGAGCAGGGGGCTTCAATGAGCAGTTCTTC
CDR3aa: CASSYPGAGGFNEQFF

v_gene: TRBV4-1
abundance: NA
j_gene: TRBJ1-1
d_gene: NA
CDR3nt: TGCGCCAGCAGCCAAGGTCAGATCACTGAAGCTTTCTTT
CDR3aa: CASSQGQITEAFF

v_gene: TRBV28
abundance: once
j_gene: TRBJ1-5
d_gene: NA
CDR3nt: TGTGCCAGCAGTTTCTCCGTTGGGAATCAGCCCCAGCATTTT
CDR3aa: CASSFSVGNQPQHF

v_gene: TRBV28
abundance: NA
j_gene: TRBJ2-1
d_gene: TRBD2
CDR3nt: TGTGCCAGCAGTTCTCGACTAGCGGTGTTCTTC
CDR3aa: CASSSRLAVFF

v_gene: TRBV27
abundance: NA
j_gene: TRBJ2-1
d_gene: NA
CDR3nt: TGTGCCAGCAGTTTGCGCAGGGTTAACAATGAGCAGTTCTTC
CDR3aa: CASSLRRVNNEQFF

v_gene: TRBV19
abundance: NA
j_gene: TRBJ1-6
d_gene: TRBD1
CDR3nt: TGTGCCAGTAGTCTCGGGGGACAGCAGACTAATTCACCCCTCCACTTT
CDR3aa: CASSLGGQQTNSPLHF

v_gene: TRBV14
abundance: NA
j_gene: TRBJ2-5
d_gene: NA
CDR3nt: TGTGCCAGCAGCCAAGACAGGATGCAGACCCAGTACTTC
CDR3aa: CASSQDRMQTQYF

v_gene: TRBV5-6
abundance: NA
j_gene: TRBJ1-2
d_gene: NA
CDR3nt: TGTGCCAGCACAGCAGAAGGGGCGAGAGACTATGGCTACACCTTC
CDR3aa: CASTAEGARDYGYTF

v_gene: TRBV3-1/TRBV3-2
abundance: few
j_gene: TRBJ1-6
d_gene: NA
CDR3nt: TGTGCCAGCAGCCAAGAGGGTAATTCACCCCTCCACTTT
CDR3aa: CASSQEGNSPLHF

v_gene: TRBV28
abundance: NA
j_gene: TRBJ2-5
d_gene: NA
CDR3nt: TGTGCCAGCAAGGGGCCAGGGGCGGGCCAAGAGACCCAGTACTTC
CDR3aa: CASKGPGAGQETQYF

v_gene: TRBV5-4
abundance: few
j_gene: TRBJ2-3
d_gene: NA
CDR3nt: TGTGCCAGCAGCTTGTATCAAAGCACAGATACGCAGTATTTT
CDR3aa: CASSLYQSTDTQYF

v_gene: TRBV2
abundance: NA
j_gene: TRBJ1-6
d_gene: NA
CDR3nt: TGTGCCAGCAGGGGGCTAACAGTCGATAATTCACCCCTCCACTTT
CDR3aa: CASRGLTVDNSPLHF

v_gene: TRBV7-3
abundance: NA
j_gene: TRBJ1-1
d_gene: NA
CDR3nt: TGTGCCAGCAGCTCCGGGATGATAATGAACACTGAAGCTTTCTTT
CDR3aa: CASSSGMIMNTEAFF

v_gene: TRBV24-1
abundance: NA
j_gene: TRBJ2-1
d_gene: TRBD2
CDR3nt: TGTGCCACCAGTGCCCGAGGTAGAGCGGGGGGGCTTTCCTACAATGAGCAGTTCTTC
CDR3aa: CATSARGRAGGLSYNEQFF

v_gene: TRBV19
abundance: NA
j_gene: TRBJ2-4
d_gene: NA
CDR3nt: TGTGCCAGTAGTTACAACAAAAACATTCAGTACTTC
CDR3aa: CASSYNKNIQYF

v_gene: TRBV5-1
abundance: NA
j_gene: TRBJ2-2
d_gene: TRBD2
CDR3nt: TGCGCCAGCAGACTCCTCTTACTAGCGGGGGGCAACACCGGGGAGCTGTTTTTT
CDR3aa: CASRLLLLAGGNTGELFF

v_gene: TRBV19
abundance: NA
j_gene: TRBJ1-1
d_gene: TRBD1
CDR3nt: TGTGCCAGTAGTAGGCCGGGGACAGGGGGCATATTGACTGAAGCTTTCTTT
CDR3aa: CASSRPGTGGILTEAFF

v_gene: TRBV18
abundance: NA
j_gene: TRBJ1-1
d_gene: NA
CDR3nt: TGTGCCAGCTCAGAGGAGGACACTGAAGCTTTCTTT
CDR3aa: CASSEEDTEAFF

v_gene: TRBV7-2
abundance: NA
j_gene: TRBJ2-1
d_gene: NA
CDR3nt: TGTGCCAGCAGCTTTGGGACGTGGAATGAGCAGTTCTTC
CDR3aa: CASSFGTWNEQFF

v_gene: TRBV28
abundance: NA
j_gene: TRBJ1-1
d_gene: TRBD1
CDR3nt: TGTGCCAGCAGTTTCCGGGACAGGAGGACTGAAGCTTTCTTT
CDR3aa: CASSFRDRRTEAFF

v_gene: TRBV7-9
abundance: NA
j_gene: TRBJ1-1
d_gene: NA
CDR3nt: TGTGCCAGCAGCTTAATAAACACTGAAGCTTTCTTT
CDR3aa: CASSLINTEAFF

v_gene: TRBV5-4
abundance: NA
j_gene: TRBJ2-3
d_gene: TRBD1
CDR3nt: TGTGCCAGCAGCTTGCTTCTGGAGGGACAGGGGTTTGATACGCAGTATTTT
CDR3aa: CASSLLLEGQGFDTQYF

v_gene: TRBV19
abundance: NA
j_gene: TRBJ1-2
d_gene: NA
CDR3nt: TGTGCCAGTAGTACCAATAACTATGGCTACACCTTC
CDR3aa: CASSTNNYGYTF

v_gene: TRBV5-4
abundance: NA
j_gene: TRBJ2-1
d_gene: NA
CDR3nt: TGTGCCAGCAGCTTTTGGGGCGATGAGCAGTTCTTC
CDR3aa: CASSFWGDEQFF

v_gene: TRBV7-9
abundance: NA
j_gene: TRBJ2-1
d_gene: TRBD1
CDR3nt: TGTGCCAGCAGCCCTATGACAGGGAGCTCCTACAATGAGCAGTTCTTC
CDR3aa: CASSPMTGSSYNEQFF

v_gene: TRBV7-3
abundance: NA
j_gene: TRBJ1-6
d_gene: TRBD1
CDR3nt: TGTGCCAGCAGCTTATCAGGGGGAGGTCCCCTCCACTTT
CDR3aa: CASSLSGGGPLHF

v_gene: TRBV7-2
abundance: NA
j_gene: TRBJ2-3
d_gene: NA
CDR3nt: TGTGCCAGCAGCTTAGGACTGGCGGGCATGAGCACAGATACGCAGTATTTT
CDR3aa: CASSLGLAGMSTDTQYF

v_gene: TRBV15
abundance: NA
j_gene: TRBJ1-5
d_gene: NA
CDR3nt: TGTGCCACCAGCAAGCAGGATCAGCCCCAGCATTTT
CDR3aa: CATSKQDQPQHF

v_gene: TRBV30
abundance: NA
j_gene: TRBJ1-4
d_gene: NA
CDR3nt: TGTGCCTGGGGGGAGAGATTTATCTCAAATGAAAAACTGTTTTTT
CDR3aa: CAWGERFISNEKLFF

v_gene: TRBV15
abundance: NA
j_gene: TRBJ2-1
d_gene: NA
CDR3nt: TGTGCCACCAAAGGGACACCTTACAATGAGCAGTTCTTC
CDR3aa: CATKGTPYNEQFF

v_gene: TRBV5-1
abundance: NA
j_gene: TRBJ1-2
d_gene: TRBD1
CDR3nt: TGCGCCAGCAGCTTGACAGGGGGCTTCGGTGGCTACACCTTC
CDR3aa: CASSLTGGFGGYTF

v_gene: TRBV12-5
abundance: NA
j_gene: TRBJ2-2
d_gene: NA
CDR3nt: TGTGCTAGTGGTTTGGAAACAGGGTCCGGGGAGCTGTTTTTT
CDR3aa: CASGLETGSGELFF

v_gene: TRBV27
abundance: NA
j_gene: TRBJ1-2
d_gene: NA
CDR3nt: TGTGCCAGCAGTTCCGGGGAGGGATACTATGGCTACACCTTC
CDR3aa: CASSSGEGYYGYTF

v_gene: TRBV2
abundance: NA
j_gene: TRBJ1-1
d_gene: NA
CDR3nt: TGTGCCAGCACTCGACAGACCAAGTCTAAGAACACTGAAGCTTTCTTT
CDR3aa: CASTRQTKSKNTEAFF

v_gene: TRBV7-3
abundance: NA
j_gene: TRBJ1-6
d_gene: NA
CDR3nt: TGTGCCAGCAGCTTAACAGGGGCCTATAATTCACCCCTCCACTTT
CDR3aa: CASSLTGAYNSPLHF

v_gene: TRBV7-9
abundance: NA
j_gene: TRBJ1-4
d_gene: NA
CDR3nt: TGTGCCAGCAGCTCATTAAGGTTGGCTAATGAAAAACTGTTTTTT
CDR3aa: CASSSLRLANEKLFF

v_gene: TRBV27
abundance: NA
j_gene: TRBJ1-6
d_gene: NA
CDR3nt: TGTGCCAGCAGTTTAGAGCGACCGACCATCCTCGGCTCCTATAATTCACCCCTCCACTTT
CDR3aa: CASSLERPTILGSYNSPLHF

v_gene: TRBV25-1
abundance: NA
j_gene: TRBJ1-2
d_gene: NA
CDR3nt: TGTGCCAGCAGTGTTGGCGGTGGCTACACCTTC
CDR3aa: CASSVGGGYTF

v_gene: TRBV2
abundance: NA
j_gene: TRBJ2-7
d_gene: TRBD1
CDR3nt: TGTGCCAGCAGCCAAGTCGGACAGGGGGCCTACGAGCAGTACTTC
CDR3aa: CASSQVGQGAYEQYF

v_gene: TRBV19
abundance: NA
j_gene: TRBJ1-2
d_gene: NA
CDR3nt: TGTGCCAGTAGTATACTCGGACGGAACTATGGCTACACCTTC
CDR3aa: CASSILGRNYGYTF

v_gene: TRBV5-1
abundance: NA
j_gene: TRBJ2-2
d_gene: NA
CDR3nt: TGCGCCAGCAGCCGACCGGGGGCTAACACCGGGGAGCTGTTTTTT
CDR3aa: CASSRPGANTGELFF

v_gene: TRBV5-1
abundance: NA
j_gene: TRBJ1-4
d_gene: NA
CDR3nt: TGCGCCAGCAGCCCCTCTGGGGGGGCGGCGGAAAAACTGTTTTTT
CDR3aa: CASSPSGGAAEKLFF

v_gene: TRBV18
abundance: NA
j_gene: TRBJ2-2
d_gene: NA
CDR3nt: TGTGCCAGCTCACCACTCACAATTACCGGGGAGCTGTTTTTT
CDR3aa: CASSPLTITGELFF

v_gene: TRBV10-3
abundance: NA
j_gene: TRBJ1-1
d_gene: TRBD1
CDR3nt: TGTGCCATCAGACCGGGACAGGAGAACACTGAAGCTTTCTTT
CDR3aa: CAIRPGQENTEAFF

v_gene: TRBV18
abundance: NA
j_gene: TRBJ1-5
d_gene: TRBD1
CDR3nt: TGTGCCAGCTCACCTACGACAGGGGAGGATCAGCCCCAGCATTTT
CDR3aa: CASSPTTGEDQPQHF

v_gene: TRBV19
abundance: NA
j_gene: TRBJ1-2
d_gene: NA
CDR3nt: TGTGCCAGTAGTATACCCAGCACCTATGGCTACACCTTC
CDR3aa: CASSIPSTYGYTF

v_gene: TRBV6-4
abundance: NA
j_gene: TRBJ1-2
d_gene: TRBD1
CDR3nt: TGTGCCAGCAGACGACAGGGGCCCTGCGACCGGCTCCCTTATGGCTACACCTTC
CDR3aa: CASRRQGPCDRLPYGYTF